The T cell receptor beta chain described here comes from a study of blood T cells in healthy people across ages. Study conclusions and caveats: While age rose, TCR beta diversity per million T cells dropped in a roughly linear way.

Primed by a sample-barcoded 5' primer and a J-beta primer mix, a second PCR proceeded for about 6 to 12 cycles. With 12 random nucleotides, a template-switch adaptor tagged each individual cDNA molecule. No fewer than 3 million CDR3-containing paired-end reads came from each sample. Using its own MiXCR run on the 5' RACE reads, TCRdb lists one record per CDR3 protein. This sample has about 1.4 million distinct CDR3 sequences; roughly 59% occur once, and the top ten carry under 8.5%. This clonotype has a handful of counts. What it binds is unknown. Material: blood. This receptor was taken from a man between 18 and 29 years old in good health.

CDR3 amino acids: CASSVASQTSGANVLTF. The CDR3 region has the DNA TGTGCCAGCAGCGTAGCCAGCCAGACCTCTGGGGCCAACGTCCTGACTTTC. The rearrangement joins TRBV9 to TRBJ2-6; D unclear. The CDR3 sequence is 17 residues long. The germline V gene encodes CDR1 SGDLS and CDR2 YYNGEE. Between the trimmed V and J ends, which lost 0 bases and 0 bases, there was a span of 10 bases.